This T cell receptor beta chain derives from a study of cytomegalovirus exposure and HLA in healthy donors. Germline V gene data show CDR1 as SGHAT and CDR2 as FQNNGV. The CDR3 is 12 amino acids. Trimming cost V 5 bases and J 3 bases, with 8 bases left between them. Amplification used 60 Vbeta primers and 13 Jbeta primers. The repertoire was sequenced with immunoSEQ multiplex PCR; TCRdb's copy has only in-frame clones and lacks some. The sample lists roughly 150,000 clones; around 80% were seen once. Donors were nominally healthy when sampled, though unrecorded immune exposures were likely. Sequenced input: PBMCs. The receptor's source is a male donor in good health and CMV-seronegative. The chain joins TRBV11-2 to TRBJ2-7; D is perhaps TRBD1 (5 bases). The CDR3 DNA reads as TGTGCCAGCAGCCAAGGGGACTACGAGCAGTACTTC. Translated: CASSQGDYEQYF. Filled out from reference TRBV11-2 and TRBJ2-7, the complete variable domain reads EAGVAQSPRYKIIEKRQSVAFWCNPISGHATLYWYQQILGQGPKLLIQFQNNGVVDDSQLPKDRFSAERLKGVDSTLKIQPAKLEDSAVYLCASSQGDYEQYFGPGTRLTVT.